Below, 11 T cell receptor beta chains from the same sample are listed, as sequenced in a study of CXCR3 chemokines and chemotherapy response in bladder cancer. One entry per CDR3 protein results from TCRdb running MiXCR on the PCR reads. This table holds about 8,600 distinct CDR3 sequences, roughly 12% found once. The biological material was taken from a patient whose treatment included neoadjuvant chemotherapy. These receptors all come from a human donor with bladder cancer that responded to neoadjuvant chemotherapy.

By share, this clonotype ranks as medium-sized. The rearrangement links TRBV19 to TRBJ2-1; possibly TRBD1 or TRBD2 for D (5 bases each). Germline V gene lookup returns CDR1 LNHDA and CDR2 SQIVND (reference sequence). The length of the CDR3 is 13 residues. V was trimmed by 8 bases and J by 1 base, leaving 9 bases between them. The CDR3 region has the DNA TGTGCCAGTGGGGGTGTTTCCTACAATGAGCAGTTCTTC. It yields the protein CASGGVSYNEQFF.

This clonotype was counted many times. CDR3: CASSTTLDEFF. The CDR3 bases are TGTGCCAGCAGCACGACCCTGGACGAGTTCTTC. The genes are TRBV5-4 and TRBJ2-1; D gene unclear. CDR3 length: 11 residues. The germline CDR1 and CDR2 sequences are SGHNT and YYREEE (reference sequence). Trimming shortened V by 4 bases and J by 14 bases, and 13 bases separated the two germline ends.

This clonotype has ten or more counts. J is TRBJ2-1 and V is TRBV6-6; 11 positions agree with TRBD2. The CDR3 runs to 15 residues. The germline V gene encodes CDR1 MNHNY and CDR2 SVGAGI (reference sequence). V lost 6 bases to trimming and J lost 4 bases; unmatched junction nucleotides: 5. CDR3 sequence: CASRISGGGYNEQFF. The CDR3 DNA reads TGTGCCAGCAGAATTAGCGGGGGGGGGTACAATGAGCAGTTCTTC.

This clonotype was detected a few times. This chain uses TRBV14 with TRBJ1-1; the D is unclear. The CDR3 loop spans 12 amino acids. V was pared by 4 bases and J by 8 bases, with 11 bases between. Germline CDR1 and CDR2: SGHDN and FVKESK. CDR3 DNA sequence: TGTGCCAGCAGCCGAGGTTTGTCGGAAGCTTTCTTT. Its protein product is CASSRGLSEAFF.

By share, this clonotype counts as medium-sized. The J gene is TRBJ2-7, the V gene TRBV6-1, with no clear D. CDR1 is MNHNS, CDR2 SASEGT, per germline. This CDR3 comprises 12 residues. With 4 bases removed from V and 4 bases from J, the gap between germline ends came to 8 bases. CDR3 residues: CASSVWGYEQYF. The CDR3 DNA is TGTGCCAGCAGTGTATGGGGTTACGAGCAGTACTTC.

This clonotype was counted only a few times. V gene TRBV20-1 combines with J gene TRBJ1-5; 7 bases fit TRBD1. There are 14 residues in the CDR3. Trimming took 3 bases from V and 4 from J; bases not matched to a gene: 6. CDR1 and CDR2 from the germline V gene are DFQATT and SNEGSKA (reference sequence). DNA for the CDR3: TGCAGTGCTAGGGGTCAGGGGGGAAATCAGCCCCAGCATTTT. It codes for CSARGQGGNQPQHF.

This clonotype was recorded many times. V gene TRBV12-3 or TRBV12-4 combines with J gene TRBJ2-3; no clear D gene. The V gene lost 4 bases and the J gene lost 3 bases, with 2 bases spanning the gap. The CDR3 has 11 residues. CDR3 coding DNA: TGTGCCAGCAGTTATACAGATACGCAGTATTTT. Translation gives CASSYTDTQYF.

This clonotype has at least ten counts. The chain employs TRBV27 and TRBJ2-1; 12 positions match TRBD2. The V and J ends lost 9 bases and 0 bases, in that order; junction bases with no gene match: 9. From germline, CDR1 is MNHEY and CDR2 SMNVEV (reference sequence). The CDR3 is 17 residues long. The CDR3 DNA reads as TGTGCCAGTTCTAGCGGGGGGGGCGGTAGCTCCTACAATGAGCAGTTCTTC. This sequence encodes CASSSGGGGSSYNEQFF.

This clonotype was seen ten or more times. CDR3 in amino acids: CASGPIDRGPTEAFF. The DNA of the CDR3 is TGTGCTAGTGGTCCTATTGACAGGGGGCCCACTGAAGCTTTCTTT. This chain links TRBV12-5 with TRBJ1-1, with 10 bases matching TRBD1. CDR1 and CDR2 (germline): LGHNT, FRNRAP. The CDR3 sequence is 15 residues long. V shed 5 bases, J shed 4 bases, and the junction held 7 bases outside the gene matches.

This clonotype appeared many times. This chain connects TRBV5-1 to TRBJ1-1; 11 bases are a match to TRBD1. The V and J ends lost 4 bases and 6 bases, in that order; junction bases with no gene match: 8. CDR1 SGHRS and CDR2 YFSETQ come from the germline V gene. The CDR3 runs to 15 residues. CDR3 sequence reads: CASSERTGGGSEAFF. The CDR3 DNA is TGCGCCAGCAGCGAACGGACAGGGGGCGGTTCTGAAGCTTTCTTT.

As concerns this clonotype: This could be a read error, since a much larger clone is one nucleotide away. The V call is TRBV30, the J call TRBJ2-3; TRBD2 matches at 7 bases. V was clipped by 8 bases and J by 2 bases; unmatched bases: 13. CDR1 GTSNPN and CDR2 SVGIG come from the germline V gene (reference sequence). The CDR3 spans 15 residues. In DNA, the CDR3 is TGTGCCGGGGGACTGGCGGGGGATAACACAGATACGCAGTATTTT. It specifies CAGGLAGDNTDTQYF.